The present T cell receptor beta chain was sequenced within a study of Graves' ophthalmopathy and Graves' hyperthyroidism (dated by TCRdb to 2017 to 2018). About the investigation overall: Peripheral blood samples were taken at the time of initial diagnosis, before any treatment was given. TCR beta repertoire signatures were used to distinguish Graves' ophthalmopathy from Graves' hyperthyroidism and to predict progression to ophthalmopathy. In total, under 150 blood samples were TCR-sequenced: approximately 42 ophthalmopathy, some 72 hyperthyroidism and about 17 hyperthyroidism-to-ophthalmopathy patients. To explore V-J signatures that separate ophthalmopathy from hyperthyroidism, a discovery set of 95 to 100 patients was enrolled, consisting of about 45 with ophthalmopathy and approximately 57 with stable hyperthyroidism. An independent validation cohort comprised under 20 hyperthyroidism patients and 17 patients who later progressed from hyperthyroidism to ophthalmopathy. In over 5 hyperthyroidism patients, the T-cell repertoires found in thyroid tissue were compared with those found in blood. Following sampling, methimazole starting at 30 mg daily was administered to hyperthyroidism patients, and high-dose intravenous methylprednisolone was administered to ophthalmopathy patients.

The study at large found these results: Most of the expanded thyroid clonotypes with a frequency above 0.001 were also detected in blood, and it was suggested that the thyroid immune response may be reflected by blood repertoires. Sample size was not statistically predetermined, and group allocation was not concealed from the investigators. In cross-validation, the 13-signature model distinguished ophthalmopathy from stable hyperthyroidism with 87.88% sensitivity and around 83% specificity, while in the test set the corresponding values were about 80% and 75%. In validation, the model predicted ophthalmopathy progression with 70.59% sensitivity and less than 80% specificity; 12 predicted patients were CT-confirmed with GO in a median of approximately six months.

The table lists this clonotype with many counts. The specificity of this receptor is unknown. There are no base qualities to consult, and no much larger clone falls within one base. The CDR3 spans 16 residues, from the cysteine through the phenylalanine. Only the CDR3 DNA stays, 48 bases, in frame from base 1. CDR1 MGHRA and CDR2 YSYEKL were looked up in the germline V gene. Clipping removes 4 bases from V and 4 bases from J, with 8 as the unmatched junction base count. For repertoire sequencing, the TCR beta CDR3 regions were amplified from RNA transcripts. HTBI primers and the Qiagen OneStep RT-PCR kit were used in a first-round RT-PCR, which was followed by a second-round multiplex PCR, size selection and purification. Libraries were sequenced paired-end with 100 bp reads on an Illumina HiSeq2000. From the authors' description of their analysis: SOAPnuke was used to process the reads, throwing out any read that had adapters, had uncalled bases, had a mean Phred below 15, or lacked an exact constant-primer or identifier match. High-quality paired reads were merged with COPE v1.2.5. Clonotypes were defined as unique nucleotide sequences and were aligned to IMGT TRB V, D and J references using MiTCR v1.1. Analysis was restricted to V-J combinations with a frequency above 0.0001, which covered 99.2% of repertoires. For each V-J combination, a TCR clonal expansion and chaos score was defined as F50 clonal expansion divided by the chaos observed in the TCRdist matrix. Welch's t-statistics and random forest were used to narrow the features down to 10 to 15 V-J combinations, which were then fed into a naive Bayes classifier. Thyroid-blood repertoire similarity was quantified with the Morisita-Horn index. TCRdb ran its own pipeline on the public reads, namely fastp trimming at Q25 and MiXCR clone calling, and kept in-frame beta chains. Every CDR3 protein is listed once, alongside the most common genes and DNA of its rows. The V and J calls were determined by TCRdb, not by the authors. Recorded for this sample are fewer than 350,000 distinct CDR3 sequences; 15% to 20% of them occurred a single time. About 12% of the sample is in the top ten clones.

Patients with ophthalmopathy had moderately to severely active disease, with a Clinical Activity Score of 3 or more, a NOSPECS grade of 4 or more, and a disease duration of less than 3 months. Patients were excluded if they had other autoimmune diseases, uncontrolled infections, pregnancy or lactation. Diagnosis relied on clinical symptoms, serum thyroxine, TRAb, thyroid ultrasound and orbital computed tomography. PBMCs were isolated from 8 to 10 ml of fresh peripheral blood by Ficoll-Paque density gradient centrifugation. Total RNA was extracted with Trizol reagent and quality-checked on an Agilent 2100 Bioanalyzer.

This TCR was sampled from an adult man with Graves' ophthalmopathy. The chain was built from TRBV4-1 and TRBJ2-5, with 11 middle bases fitting TRBD2. The sample taken for sequencing was peripheral blood. The CDR3 region: CASSLQDSGGAETQYF. The nucleotides are TGCGCCAGCAGCCTTCAAGATAGCGGGGGGGCAGAGACCCAGTACTTC.